The 19 T cell receptor beta chains reported below all come from one sample, sequenced in a study of blood T cell repertoires in COVID-19. The repertoire was sequenced with immunoSEQ multiplex PCR; TCRdb's copy has only in-frame clones and lacks some. This repertoire shows about 80,000 clones, about four fifths found once; its top ten account for approximately 12%. Material for sequencing was peripheral blood. These receptors all stem from an elderly man with acute or convalescent COVID-19.

This clone was seen once. The chain has TRBV6-5 and TRBJ1-2, with 8 bases aligning to TRBD1. This CDR3 has 14 residues. Unmatched junction bases numbered 4, after V lost 6 bases and J lost 1 base. Germline assignment: CDR1 MNHEY and CDR2 SVGAGI. CDR3 in amino acids: CASRNRGFNYGYTF. CDR3 in DNA: TGTGCCAGCAGGAACAGGGGGTTTAACTATGGCTACACCTTC.

In its sample, this clone was seen a few times. This chain joins TRBV30 and TRBJ2-7; TRBD1 matches at 8 bases. V was pared by 2 bases and J by 0 bases, with 3 bases of the junction left unmatched. The CDR3 runs 14 residues. CDR1 and CDR2 from the germline V gene are GTSNPN and SVGIG (reference sequence). CDR3: CAWSTGQVSYEQYF. CDR3 DNA: TGTGCCTGGAGTACGGGACAGGTCTCCTACGAGCAGTACTTC. Using reference TRBV30 and TRBJ2-7 for the parts outside the CDR3, the full variable domain is SQTIHQWPATLVQPVGSPLSLECTVEGTSNPNLYWYRQAAGRGLQLLFYSVGIGQISSEVPQNLSASRPQDRQFILSSKKLLLSDSGFYLCAWSTGQVSYEQYFGPGTRLTVT.

This clone has only a few counts. J is TRBJ1-1 and V is TRBV5-1; the D is unclear. Trimming stripped 2 bases from V and 5 bases from J, with 10 bases between. Germline V lookup: CDR1 SGHRS, CDR2 YFSETQ. The CDR3 is 13 amino acids. The CDR3 is CASSFDHGTEAFF. In nucleotides, the CDR3 is TGCGCCAGCAGCTTTGATCACGGGACTGAAGCTTTCTTT.

The gene calls are TRBV10-3 and TRBJ1-5, with TRBD1 matching over 8 bases. CDR1 is ENHRY, CDR2 SYGVKD, per germline. The CDR3 contains 13 residues. After removal of 9 bases from V and 0 bases from J, the junction contained 1 base not matched to a gene. The CDR3 reads CAIGTGSNQPQHF. In DNA, the CDR3 is TGTGCCATTGGGACAGGTAGCAATCAGCCCCAGCATTTT.

This clone was recorded a few times. The J gene is TRBJ1-3, the V gene TRBV3-1 (or the pseudogene TRBV3-2), with a possible D match to TRBD1 (6 bases). Deletions cut 4 bases from V and 0 bases from J, with 7 bases between. CDR1 is LGHDT, CDR2 YNNKEL, per germline (reference sequence). The CDR3 contains 14 residues. CDR3 sequence: CASSRTVSGNTIYF. CDR3 DNA sequence: TGTGCCAGCAGCCGGACAGTCTCTGGAAACACCATATATTTT.

The V gene is TRBV6-1, the J gene TRBJ2-3; 13 bases map to TRBD2. V gave up 3 bases and J gave up 3 bases; unmatched junction bases: 6. Germline CDR1 reads MNHNS; CDR2 reads SASEGT. This CDR3 spans 17 amino acids. The CDR3 DNA reads TGTGCCAGCAGTGACGGGACTAGCGGGGCCTTTACAGATACGCAGTATTTT. Translated: CASSDGTSGAFTDTQYF.

The chain uses TRBV7-9 and TRBJ1-2; 8 nucleotides line up with TRBD1. V lost 4 bases to trimming and J lost 4 bases; unmatched junction nucleotides: 14. The CDR3 has 17 amino acids. Germline loops: CDR1 SEHNR, CDR2 FQNEAQ (reference sequence). CDR3 in DNA: TGTGCCAGCAGCTCAAGTCGGGCAGGGGGCCGAATCTATGGCTACACCTTC. This sequence encodes CASSSSRAGGRIYGYTF.

The chain recombines TRBV3-1 (or the pseudogene TRBV3-2) with TRBJ2-1, with D perhaps TRBD2 (5 bases). CDR1 LGHDT and CDR2 YNNKEL come from the germline V gene (reference sequence). The CDR3 contains 15 residues. Between the trimmed V and J ends, which lost 4 bases and 3 bases, there was a span of 13 bases. CDR3 in amino acids: CASSRDSDYYNEQFF. In DNA, the CDR3 is TGTGCCAGCAGCCGAGATAGCGATTACTACAATGAGCAGTTCTTC.

V and J are TRBV3-1 (or the pseudogene TRBV3-2) and TRBJ1-2; 9 nucleotides agree with TRBD1. The germline V gene has CDR1 LGHDT and CDR2 YNNKEL (reference sequence). The CDR3 length is 13 residues. Trimming took 5 bases from V and 8 from J; bases not matched to a gene: 6. For the CDR3, the DNA is TGTGCCAGCAGCTTACGACAGGGGGTGGGCTACACCTTC. Protein product: CASSLRQGVGYTF.

This sequence joins TRBV12-3 or TRBV12-4 and TRBJ2-1, with D maybe TRBD2 (6 bases). The CDR3 runs 12 residues. V was pared by 3 bases and J by 7 bases, with 7 bases between. The CDR3 bases are TGTGCCAGCAGTTTGGCGGGGAATGAGCAGTTCTTC. Translated: CASSLAGNEQFF.

Comments on this clone: One end of the junction fails to match germline, which may point to a read error. J is TRBJ2-1 and V is TRBV7-7, with D possibly matching TRBD2 (5 bases). Per the germline V gene, CDR1 is SSHAT and CDR2 is FNYEAQ (reference sequence). The CDR3 length is 13 residues. The CDR3 is CASSSQLGNEQFF. For the CDR3, the DNA is TGTGCTAGCAGCTCCCAACTAGGCAATGAGCAGTTCTTC. Based on the CDR3 plus reference TRBV7-7 and TRBJ2-1, the full variable domain is GAGVSQSPRYKVTKRGQDVTLRCDPISSHATLYWYQQALGQGPEFLTYFNYEAQPDKSGLPSDRFSAERPEGSISTLTIQRTEQRDSAMYRCASSSQLGNEQFFGPGTRLTVL.

This chain connects TRBV5-1 to TRBJ1-2; D not certain. Per germline, CDR1 SGHRS and CDR2 YFSETQ. This CDR3 is built from 13 residues. V dropped 0 bases and J dropped 7 bases, with 10 bases sitting between them. The CDR3 region has the DNA TGCGCCAGCAGCTTGGAGCAGGATGCTGGCTACACCTTC. Amino acids: CASSLEQDAGYTF.

The chain uses TRBV13 and TRBJ2-5; 14 positions match TRBD2. This CDR3 is 17 amino acids long. V trimming: 4 bases; J trimming: 5 bases; junction bases outside the gene matches: 9. Germline V gives CDR1 PRHDT, CDR2 FYEKMQ (reference sequence). The CDR3 nucleotides read TGTGCCAGCAGCTCAGGACTAGCGGGGGGCCCGGGGGAGACCCAGTACTTC. Protein: CASSSGLAGGPGETQYF.

The rearrangement uses TRBV18 and TRBJ2-1; 9 bases are shared with TRBD2. The CDR3 loop spans 17 amino acids. Germline lookup yields CDR1 KGHSH and CDR2 LQKENI. Unmatched junction bases numbered 7, after V lost 1 base and J lost 3 bases. The CDR3 reads CASSPLSGGGSYNEQFF. CDR3 DNA: TGTGCCAGCTCACCACTTAGCGGGGGAGGAAGCTACAATGAGCAGTTCTTC. Full variable domain (outside the CDR3, taken from reference TRBV18 and TRBJ2-1): NAGVMQNPRHLVRRRGQEARLRCSPMKGHSHVYWYRQLPEEGLKFMVYLQKENIIDESGMPKERFSAEFPKEGPSILRIQQVVRGDSAAYFCASSPLSGGGSYNEQFFGPGTRLTVL.

The V gene is TRBV7-9, the J gene TRBJ1-2; 7 nucleotides agree with TRBD1. This CDR3 is 15 amino acids long. V gave up 5 bases and J gave up 8 bases; unmatched junction bases: 14. Germline CDR1 SEHNR, CDR2 FQNEAQ (reference sequence). The CDR3 loop is CASSQTTGRLGGYTF. The CDR3 DNA follows: TGTGCCAGCAGCCAAACGACAGGGCGTCTCGGCGGCTACACCTTC.

This clone is a singleton in its sample. V is TRBV6-5 and J is TRBJ1-5; TRBD1 agrees at 7 bases. Germline V gives CDR1 MNHEY, CDR2 SVGAGI. The CDR3 runs 14 residues. With 6 bases clipped from V and 5 bases from J, the junction kept 7 bases outside the gene matches. The CDR3 DNA sequence: TGTGCCAGCAGGTCAGGGGGGCTCGATCAGCCCCAGCATTTT. This codes for CASRSGGLDQPQHF.

V and J are TRBV10-3 and TRBJ1-1; D remains ambiguous. The CDR3 runs to 13 residues. V was cut by 0 bases and J by 5 bases, with 7 bases left in between. Germline CDR1 ENHRY, CDR2 SYGVKD. This chain's CDR3 is CAISESRGTEAFF. CDR3 DNA: TGTGCCATCAGTGAGTCGAGAGGGACTGAAGCTTTCTTT.

This chain's CDR3 is CASSGGGGSTDTQYF. CDR3 sequence (DNA): TGTGCCAGCAGCGGAGGAGGAGGGAGCACAGATACGCAGTATTTT. The chain carries TRBV7-3 and TRBJ2-3, with D tentatively TRBD2 (6 bases). V dropped 5 bases and J dropped 0 bases, with 12 bases sitting between them. The CDR3 spans 15 residues. Germline V gives CDR1 SGHTA, CDR2 FQGTGA.

The J gene is TRBJ2-2, the V gene TRBV5-4; 8 bases line up with TRBD1. Germline V gene lookup returns CDR1 SGHNT and CDR2 YYREEE (reference sequence). Trimming at V came to 0 bases and at J to 4 bases, leaving 8 bases not matched to a gene. The CDR3 runs to 17 residues. The CDR3 DNA is TGTGCCAGCAGCTTGGGCGGCAGGGGGCCGGGCACCGGGGAGCTGTTTTTT. Its translation: CASSLGGRGPGTGELFF. The full variable domain, rest sourced from reference TRBV5-4 and TRBJ2-2, is ETGVTQSPTHLIKTRGQQVTLRCSSQSGHNTVSWYQQALGQGPQFIFQYYREEENGRGNFPPRFSGLQFPNYSSELNVNALELDDSALYLCASSLGGRGPGTGELFFGEGSRLTVL.